This T cell receptor (gamma chain) was sequenced for a study of γδ T cells in repeated Plasmodium falciparum infection. Study background: Some Malian samples span acute malaria episodes; others come from no-transmission periods.

TCRdb redid clone calling on the multiplex PCR reads using CATT. This sample yields 25,000 to 35,000 gamma-chain clones, of which around 1.4% are seen a single time; 15% to 20% belongs to the top ten. This clone was counted a few times. A far bigger clonotype differs at one base, so this is likely a read error. Other DNA sequences in this sample translate to the same CDR3. Sequenced material: gamma-delta T cells from blood. This TCR derives from a pool of human donors (malaria-infected and uninfected, not separated).

As DNA, the CDR3 is TGTGCCCTGTGGGATCCGAGGCGGAAACTCTTT. This gives the protein CALWDPRRKLF. The chain couples TRGV9 to TRGJ1 or TRGJ2. TCRdb carries no J gene annotation; the J gene was assigned here by matching the DNA with germline. The CDR3 is 11 amino acids. Germline loops: CDR1 GITISATS, CDR2 ISYDGTV (reference sequence).